The rows below give T cell receptor beta chains drawn from one sample of a study of cytomegalovirus exposure and HLA in healthy donors. Profiled with immunoSEQ multiplex PCR; TCRdb holds only in-frame clones, not every one. Counted here are 250,000 to 300,000 clones, around 90% occurring once; the ten biggest clones make up less than 0.4%. Source material: PBMCs. These receptors were collected from a woman between 18 and 29 years old in good health and CMV-seronegative. Each CDR3 is given with its conserved first and last residue. D genes are given only for firm matches.

length,D,V,CDR3
13,.,TRBV4-1,CASSPAGSQPQHF
14,.,TRBV14,CASSQVRGYSPLHF
15,TRBD2,TRBV6-5,CASRRTSGGHNEQFF
16,.,TRBV15,CATSRVGGMVTDTQYF
16,.,TRBV5-6,CASSSPGTGANEKLFF
15,.,TRBV5-1,CASSPEWEMNTEAFF
17,.,TRBV4-1,CASSQGNRLPEADTQYF
16,TRBD2,TRBV28,CASSLFVLAGTGELFF
16,.,TRBV28,CASIRLPKGPNTEAFF
15,TRBD1,TRBV7-2,CASSPQGTGIYEQYF
15,TRBD1,TRBV6-1,CASSWDSNSNQPQHF
14,.,TRBV4-2,CASSPGRDNQPQHF
12,.,TRBV28,CASSSPLVPQYF
12,.,TRBV29-1,CSVGVSNTEAFF
13,TRBD1,TRBV28,CASSLGQAYTQYF
13,.,TRBV6-5,CASSYGGAYGYTF
16,TRBD1,TRBV9,CASSGTGTGVTGELFF
18,.,TRBV7-8,CASSEDRDTEPDTDTQYF
13,.,TRBV6-5,CASTDRRSYGYTF
15,.,TRBV5-6,CASSQGLGPPARMFF
16,TRBD2,TRBV4-1,CASSLDGGTHTGELFF
16,.,TRBV25-1,CASSEGLSVHYNEQFF
16,TRBD2,TRBV10-1,CASSESGGAGGGELFF